This T cell receptor (beta chain) was sequenced during a study of Tregs in tolerant kidney transplant recipients. A note on this clone: The identical CDR3 is also encoded by other nucleotide sequences in the sample.

Sequencing used immunoSEQ multiplex PCR; TCRdb keeps in-frame clones, though not all of them. Among 240,000 or so clones listed, 84% were seen once. This sequence was found in a human donor in good health. Sequencing was done on a sample of CD4+ T cells from blood.

The CDR3 DNA reads as TGTGCCAGCAGCGTAGGGGGGTTGGGAGAGACCCAGTACTTC. This gives the protein CASSVGGLGETQYF. The chain uses TRBV9 and TRBJ2-5; perhaps D is TRBD1 or TRBD2 (5 bases each). V shed 0 bases and J shed 4 bases, with 10 bases lying between them. The CDR3 length is 14 residues. Germline CDR1 SGDLS, CDR2 YYNGEE.